This T cell receptor beta chain was captured by sequencing in a study of blood T cell repertoires in COVID-19. Study-level background: From the United States, Italy and Spain came samples of acute and convalescent COVID-19. From T cells, B-cell-depleted T cells, or PBMCs came the material, which was cDNA or gDNA.

The participants were between roughly 18 and 100 years old and came from 24 US areas. Assignment of participants to cohorts was predicated upon participant-reported clinical history. The assay was immunoSEQ multiplex PCR, and TCRdb's table has in-frame clones only and misses some. Here the sample spans some 460,000 clones, about 90% being singletons. The germline V gene encodes CDR1 SQVTM and CDR2 ANQGSEA. The CDR3 contains 11 residues. The V end was cut by 3 bases, the J end by 2 bases, with 3 bases between. This sequence joins TRBV29-1 and TRBJ2-3; D not resolved. The source of this sequence is a woman aged 18 to 35 with acute COVID-19. Sequencing was performed on PBMCs or T cells enriched from blood (not recorded which). CDR3 coding DNA: TGCAGCGTTGACGTCACAGATACGCAGTATTTT. Its translation is CSVDVTDTQYF.